The rows below give T cell receptor beta chains drawn from one sample of a study of cytomegalovirus exposure and HLA in healthy donors. The protocol was immunoSEQ multiplex PCR, while the TCRdb copy is restricted to in-frame clones and leaves out a portion. The sample includes over 150,000 clones, around 68% seen only once; the top ten take under 2.5%. Sequences were obtained from PBMCs. Receptor source: a man aged 30 to 45 in good health and CMV-seronegative. Both conserved end residues are trimmed from each CDR3. A D gene is named only where the DNA matches it firmly. The listing skips clone size in some rows; elsewhere it reads once, few, many or a size class.

j_call d_call v_call clone_size cdr3_aa
TRBJ2-1 NA TRBV5-8 NA ASSFLQDEQF
TRBJ1-2 NA TRBV7-9 once ASSLGGSYGYT
TRBJ1-1 NA TRBV7-9 NA ASSLPRGTF
TRBJ2-1 TRBD2 TRBV18 NA ASSLGLAGVDEQF
TRBJ2-7 NA TRBV7-8 NA ASSLGRVLSYEQY
TRBJ1-2 TRBD1 TRBV15 few ATSRAYTGAGGYT
TRBJ2-7 TRBD1 TRBV2 once ASSETGLAEQY
TRBJ2-3 TRBD2 TRBV2 NA ASRAGTSGYTDTQY
TRBJ2-7 TRBD1 TRBV27 few ASSGQGNYEQY
TRBJ2-7 NA TRBV7-8 NA ASSPGDEQY
TRBJ1-3 NA TRBV7-9 NA ASSPFLGRVDTIY
TRBJ1-2 NA TRBV2 NA ASSQRGGYT